This is a list of T cell receptor beta chains from one sample in a study of shared clonotypes between healthy human individuals. TCRdb's table, derived via immunoSEQ multiplex PCR, lists solely in-frame clones and lacks some. The data show 2 million to 3 million clones, approximately 90% seen once. Sequences were obtained from naive CD4+ T cells sorted from blood. These receptor sequences come from a man aged 18-30 years in good health. CDR3s include the opening cysteine and the closing phenylalanine or tryptophan. The D gene is left open where the match is weak. Part of the rows lack a size; the others show once, few, many or a class for expanded clones.

abundance,v_gene,len,j_gene,d_gene,CDR3aa,CDR3nt
-,TRBV19,14,TRBJ2-1,TRBD2,CASRLAGGPTEQFF,TGTGCCAGTAGGTTGGCGGGAGGGCCTACTGAGCAGTTCTTC
-,TRBV5-5,16,TRBJ2-7,-,CASSSQPDWNSYEQYF,TGTGCCAGCAGCAGTCAGCCAGACTGGAACTCCTACGAGCAGTACTTC
-,TRBV10-3,12,TRBJ2-3,-,CAISGAADTQYF,TGTGCCATCTCAGGAGCGGCAGATACGCAGTATTTT
-,TRBV6-1,15,TRBJ2-2,-,CASRVGRENTGELFF,TGTGCCAGCAGGGTCGGCAGGGAGAATACCGGGGAGCTGTTTTTT
once,TRBV7-8,17,TRBJ2-7,TRBD2,CASSLALLAGDNYEQYF,TGTGCCAGCAGCTTAGCCCTACTAGCGGGAGATAACTACGAGCAGTACTTC
-,TRBV5-1,13,TRBJ1-5,-,CASSLTGGQPQHF,TGCGCCAGCTCTCTGACGGGCGGTCAGCCCCAGCATTTT
-,TRBV7-6,14,TRBJ2-3,-,CASSLWESTDTQYF,TGTGCCAGCAGCTTATGGGAAAGCACAGATACGCAGTATTTT
-,TRBV30,13,TRBJ1-6,-,CAWSREAGSPLHF,TGTGCCTGGAGTCGGGAGGCTGGGTCACCCCTCCACTTT
-,TRBV4-1,15,TRBJ2-7,TRBD1,CASSQPGQGIHEQYF,TGCGCCAGCAGCCAGCCGGGACAGGGCATCCACGAGCAGTACTTC
-,TRBV6-5,14,TRBJ2-7,TRBD2,CASSRGSSIYEQYF,TGTGCCAGCAGTCGCGGGAGTTCTATATACGAGCAGTACTTC
-,TRBV15,15,TRBJ1-5,-,CATSRDRGWNQPQHF,TGTGCCACCAGCAGAGATAGGGGATGGAATCAGCCCCAGCATTTT
-,TRBV19,15,TRBJ1-2,-,CASKRLGELGYGYTF,TGTGCCAGTAAGCGCTTAGGGGAGCTCGGCTATGGCTACACCTTC
-,TRBV18,17,TRBJ2-1,TRBD1,CASSQTGTGGLGTGQFF,TGTGCCAGCTCACAAACCGGGACAGGGGGCCTGGGTACGGGGCAGTTCTTC
-,TRBV30,11,TRBJ2-1,-,CACKETSEQFF,TGTGCCTGCAAAGAGACAAGTGAGCAGTTCTTC
once,TRBV11-2,14,TRBJ2-3,-,CASSAGTVQDTQYF,TGTGCCAGCAGCGCCGGGACCGTGCAGGATACGCAGTATTTT
-,TRBV6-1,11,TRBJ2-7,-,CAISPLYEQYF,TGTGCCATCAGTCCCCTCTACGAGCAGTACTTC
-,TRBV5-1,15,TRBJ2-2,-,CASSTSVTNTGELFF,TGCGCCAGCAGCACTTCGGTTACGAACACCGGGGAGCTGTTTTTT
-,TRBV5-1,15,TRBJ2-5,TRBD2,CASSGEGSSAETQYF,TGCGCCAGCAGCGGGGAGGGTTCTTCCGCCGAGACCCAGTACTTC
-,TRBV7-2,15,TRBJ2-7,-,CASSLVGSAGYEQYF,TGTGCCAGCAGCTTAGTAGGGAGCGCGGGATACGAGCAGTACTTC
-,TRBV15,15,TRBJ2-3,TRBD2,CATSRVTSGTDTQYF,TGTGCCACCAGCAGAGTCACTAGCGGCACAGATACGCAGTATTTT
-,TRBV27,18,TRBJ2-1,-,CASGLHLGLPKTYNEQFF,TGTGCCAGCGGATTGCACCTGGGACTTCCTAAAACCTACAATGAGCAGTTCTTC
once,TRBV11-2,15,TRBJ2-3,-,CASSLGERSTDTQYF,TGTGCCAGCAGCTTAGGAGAAAGAAGCACAGATACGCAGTATTTT
-,TRBV15,15,TRBJ2-1,-,CATSSLRGGYNEQFF,TGTGCCACCAGCAGTTTGAGGGGGGGATACAATGAGCAGTTCTTC
-,TRBV6-5,14,TRBJ2-1,-,CASSSSGWKDEQFF,TGTGCCAGCAGTTCTTCAGGGTGGAAGGATGAGCAGTTCTTC
-,TRBV6-5,13,TRBJ2-7,-,CASSRGGSYEQYF,TGTGCCAGCAGTCGAGGGGGTTCCTACGAGCAGTACTTC
-,TRBV5-1,15,TRBJ2-3,TRBD1,CASSLGTGVTDTQYF,TGCGCCAGCAGCCTCGGGACAGGGGTCACAGATACGCAGTATTTT
-,TRBV5-4,16,TRBJ2-5,TRBD2,CASSTVGREQRETQYF,TGTGCCAGCAGCACCGTCGGGCGGGAGCAGCGCGAGACCCAGTACTTC
-,TRBV5-1,14,TRBJ2-5,-,CASSLGGGLETQYF,TGCGCCAGCAGCTTGGGCGGGGGCTTGGAGACCCAGTACTTC
-,TRBV5-1,15,TRBJ2-3,-,CASSLAGRGTDTQYF,TGCGCCAGCAGCTTGGCCGGGAGAGGCACAGATACGCAGTATTTT
-,TRBV7-6,16,TRBJ2-2,TRBD2,CASSLAMGLAAGELFF,TGTGCCAGCAGCTTAGCGATGGGACTAGCGGCCGGGGAGCTGTTTTTT
-,TRBV19,15,TRBJ2-7,TRBD2,CASSISGGSSYEQYF,TGTGCCAGTAGTATATCGGGGGGAAGCTCCTACGAGCAGTACTTC
-,TRBV7-9,15,TRBJ2-5,-,CASSLGLRLQETQYF,TGTGCCAGCAGCTTAGGTTTGCGCCTCCAAGAGACCCAGTACTTC
-,TRBV28,12,TRBJ1-1,-,CASSFFNTEAFF,TGTGCCAGCAGTTTCTTTAACACTGAAGCTTTCTTT
-,TRBV6-1,14,TRBJ2-5,-,CASVSSAGMETQYF,TGTGCCAGCGTGAGTAGCGCTGGAATGGAGACCCAGTACTTC
-,TRBV7-2,16,TRBJ1-3,TRBD1,CASSQGRTGSGNTIYF,TGTGCCAGCAGCCAAGGCAGGACAGGGTCCGGAAACACCATATATTTT
-,TRBV7-9,16,TRBJ2-5,TRBD2,CASSPSGTSKGETQYF,TGTGCCAGCAGCCCTTCCGGGACTAGCAAGGGAGAGACTCAGTACTTC
-,TRBV18,13,TRBJ2-5,-,CASSPGTKETQYF,TGTGCCAGCTCACCAGGGACGAAGGAGACCCAGTACTTC
-,TRBV18,14,TRBJ2-7,-,CASSTVSPSYEQYF,TGTGCCAGCTCAACAGTGAGTCCGTCCTACGAGCAGTACTTC
-,TRBV5-1,15,TRBJ2-3,-,CASSPGGGDTDTQYF,TGCGCCAGCAGCCCTGGAGGGGGAGACACAGATACGCAGTATTTT
-,TRBV7-3,15,TRBJ2-2,TRBD2,CASSPSGGNTGELFF,TGTGCCAGCAGCCCGAGCGGGGGGAACACCGGGGAGCTGTTTTTT
-,TRBV14,16,TRBJ2-3,TRBD2,CASSPGGRGKTDTQYF,TGTGCCAGCAGCCCGGGTGGGCGGGGGAAGACAGATACGCAGTATTTT
-,TRBV5-8,11,TRBJ1-5,-,CASSSPRAQHF,TGTGCCAGCAGCTCCCCCAGGGCCCAGCATTTT
-,TRBV2,14,TRBJ1-4,TRBD1,CASIGGQGWEKLFF,TGTGCCAGCATAGGGGGACAGGGTTGGGAAAAACTGTTTTTT
-,TRBV2,14,TRBJ2-4,-,CASSEDLAKNIQYF,TGTGCCAGCAGTGAAGATCTAGCCAAAAACATTCAGTACTTC
-,TRBV10-3,11,TRBJ2-5,-,CAIRGFREQYF,TGTGCCATCAGAGGGTTTCGGGAGCAGTACTTC
-,TRBV5-1,16,TRBJ2-2,-,CASSMDTSSSTGELFF,TGCGCCAGCAGCATGGACACCTCCTCGAGCACCGGGGAGCTGTTTTTT
-,TRBV19,15,TRBJ1-2,-,CASSITGLSNYGYTF,TGTGCCAGTAGTATCACGGGACTGTCTAACTATGGCTACACCTTC
-,TRBV7-9,13,TRBJ1-5,TRBD1,CASSLTGDQPQHF,TGTGCCAGCAGCTTAACAGGGGATCAGCCCCAGCATTTT
-,TRBV6-5,13,TRBJ1-2,TRBD1,CASSFGTVGGYTF,TGTGCCAGCAGTTTTGGGACAGTGGGTGGCTACACCTTC
-,TRBV29-1,14,TRBJ1-3,-,CSVAYLLSGNTIYF,TGCAGCGTGGCTTATCTACTCTCTGGAAACACCATATATTTT
-,TRBV5-1,15,TRBJ2-2,-,CASSPRDTNTGELFF,TGCGCCAGCAGCCCCCGGGACACGAACACCGGGGAGCTGTTTTTT